This paragraph reports one TCR beta chain. In germline, CDR1 is MNHEY, CDR2 SMNVEV (reference sequence). CDR3 length equals 14 residues. J gave up 3 bases and V 4 bases, and 5 bases lay outside the gene matches. RNA in amounts of 0.5 to 1 ug was reverse transcribed with random hexamers. The immunoSEQ assay covered 54 Vbeta and 13 Jbeta segments for CDR3. A single record per CDR3 protein comes from TCRdb applying MiXCR to the immunoSEQ multiplex PCR reads. The table records 100,000 to 150,000 distinct CDR3 sequences, 90% to 95% of them present only once. This sample is drawn from a study of CD8 T cells in Susac syndrome. Sequencing of TCR beta was undertaken in CD8+ and CD4+ T cells derived from blood. Treatment-naive patients with stable or active relapsing-remitting disease were the multiple sclerosis controls.

The chain carries TRBV27 and TRBJ1-1; 7 positions agree with TRBD1. Specimen: CD8+ T cells from PBMCs. The sequence was obtained from a human donor with multiple sclerosis. CDR3 loop: CASSSIRGDTEAFF. Here the CDR3 DNA reads TGTGCCAGCAGTTCCATCAGGGGGGACACTGAAGCTTTCTTT.